This passage covers 23 T cell receptor beta chains from one sample sequenced in a study of cytomegalovirus exposure and HLA in healthy donors. It was with 60 Vbeta and 13 Jbeta primers that the PCR ran. Sequenced by immunoSEQ multiplex PCR; TCRdb stores in-frame clones only, minus some. The table lists some 110,000 clones, around three quarters of them singletons. Sequences were obtained from PBMCs. All receptors come from a woman aged 45-65 years in good health and CMV-seropositive.

V and J are TRBV18 and TRBJ2-3, with D uncertain. Germline V gene sequence: CDR1 KGHSH, CDR2 LQKENI. This CDR3 is 15 amino acids long. Trimming shortened V by 0 bases and J by 8 bases, and 15 bases separated the two germline ends. The DNA for the CDR3 is TGTGCCAGCTCACCACCGGTAGTCACTTCCGGTACGCAGTATTTT. It specifies CASSPPVVTSGTQYF. Based on the CDR3 plus reference TRBV18 and TRBJ2-3, the full variable domain is NAGVMQNPRHLVRRRGQEARLRCSPMKGHSHVYWYRQLPEEGLKFMVYLQKENIIDESGMPKERFSAEFPKEGPSILRIQQVVRGDSAAYFCASSPPVVTSGTQYFGPGTRLTVL.

The rearrangement uses TRBV9 and TRBJ2-7, with D tentatively TRBD1 (5 bases). CDR1 and CDR2 (germline): SGDLS, YYNGEE. V lost 0 bases and J 4 bases, leaving 14 bases between the germline ends. The CDR3 is 15 amino acids. CDR3 bases: TGTGCCAGCAGCGTAGGGCAGGGTTTAGGGTACGAGCAGTACTTC. Translating it yields CASSVGQGLGYEQYF.

The chain couples TRBV28 to TRBJ1-1, with D possibly being TRBD1 (5 bases). Between the trimmed V and J ends, which lost 2 bases and 10 bases, there was a span of 11 bases. The CDR3 spans 12 residues. Germline lookup yields CDR1 MDHEN and CDR2 SYDVKM. In DNA form, the CDR3 reads TGTGCCAGCAGTTTACAGGGTGTGTCAGCTTTCTTT. It is translated as CASSLQGVSAFF. Filled out from reference TRBV28 and TRBJ1-1, the complete variable domain reads DVKVTQSSRYLVKRTGEKVFLECVQDMDHENMFWYRQDPGLGLRLIYFSYDVKMKEKGDIPEGYSVSREKKERFSLILESASTNQTSMYLCASSLQGVSAFFGQGTRLTVV.

The chain couples TRBV30 to TRBJ1-2; TRBD1 matches 8 bases. The CDR3 sequence is 14 residues long. Germline V CDR1 and CDR2: GTSNPN, SVGIG (reference sequence). After removal of 5 bases from V and 5 bases from J, the junction contained 10 bases not matched to a gene. The CDR3: CAWSTQGARYGYTF. CDR3 nucleotides: TGTGCCTGGTCAACCCAGGGGGCGCGGTATGGCTACACCTTC.

The V call is TRBV2, the J call TRBJ2-3; no reliable D call. V was shortened by 2 bases and J by 2 bases, with 8 bases between the two germline ends. The CDR3 runs 14 residues. Germline CDR1 is SNHLY and CDR2 is FYNNEI. The CDR3 protein is CASSELQITDTQYF. Here the CDR3 DNA reads TGTGCCAGCAGTGAACTACAGATCACAGATACGCAGTATTTT.

The chain couples TRBV6-1 to TRBJ2-5, with 9 positions matching TRBD1. Germline CDR1 reads MNHNS; CDR2 reads SASEGT. CDR3 length: 14 amino acids. Trimming at V came to 6 bases and at J to 5 bases, leaving 7 bases not matched to a gene. CDR3 sequence reads: CASSPTGGRETQYF. The CDR3 DNA follows: TGTGCCAGCAGCCCGACAGGGGGAAGGGAGACCCAGTACTTC.

The gene calls are TRBV5-4 and TRBJ2-7; 9 bases are a match to TRBD2. V gave up 4 bases and J gave up 3 bases; unmatched junction bases: 5. This CDR3 is built from 14 residues. The germline V gene has CDR1 SGHNT and CDR2 YYREEE (reference sequence). DNA for the CDR3: TGTGCCAGCAGCCTGGGGACTAGCTTCTACGAGCAGTACTTC. Encoded protein: CASSLGTSFYEQYF.

The V and J genes are TRBV9 and TRBJ1-4, with 7 nucleotides matching TRBD1. CDR3 size: 15 residues. The junction had 5 bases not matched to a gene; V was cut back by 0 bases and J by 6 bases. The germline V gene has CDR1 SGDLS and CDR2 YYNGEE. The CDR3 sequence is CASSVAGQRHEKLFF. Here the CDR3 DNA reads TGTGCCAGCAGCGTAGCGGGACAGCGCCATGAAAAACTGTTTTTT. The entire variable domain, with the rest obtained from reference TRBV9 and TRBJ1-4, is as follows: DSGVTQTPKHLITATGQRVTLRCSPRSGDLSVYWYQQSLDQGLQFLIQYYNGEERAKGNILERFSAQQFPDLHSELNLSSLELGDSALYFCASSVAGQRHEKLFFGSGTQLSVL.

This clone was picked up a small number of times. The chain uses TRBV7-2 and TRBJ2-1, with 7 bases identical to TRBD2. The CDR3 runs 15 residues. Germline V lookup: CDR1 SGHTA, CDR2 FQGNSA. The V segment lost 7 bases and the J segment 4 bases; nucleotides outside the gene matches: 10. In DNA form, the CDR3 reads TGTGCCAGCACCCAACGGGGCGGGAGATACAATGAGCAGTTCTTC. The encoded protein is CASTQRGGRYNEQFF.

CDR3 DNA sequence: TGTGCCAGCAGCAAAGGTCTGCAGGGAGGTCAGCCCCAGCATTTT. It is translated as CASSKGLQGGQPQHF. The rearrangement links TRBV11-2 to TRBJ1-5; possibly TRBD1 for D (5 bases). The V end lost 5 bases, the J end lost 6 bases, and 17 bases lay between the germline ends. Germline CDR1 is SGHAT and CDR2 is FQNNGV. There are 15 residues in the CDR3. Full variable domain (remainder filled in from reference TRBV11-2 and TRBJ1-5): EAGVAQSPRYKIIEKRQSVAFWCNPISGHATLYWYQQILGQGPKLLIQFQNNGVVDDSQLPKDRFSAERLKGVDSTLKIQPAKLEDSAVYLCASSKGLQGGQPQHFGDGTRLSIL.

This clone was seen repeatedly, ten times or more. V gene TRBV2 combines with J gene TRBJ2-1; 8 bases are a match to TRBD1. There are 15 residues in the CDR3. Unmatched junction bases numbered 10, after V lost 6 bases and J lost 6 bases. Germline CDR1 is SNHLY and CDR2 is FYNNEI. The CDR3 nucleotides are TGTGCCAGCAGCCTCACAGGGGGGTTATTCAATGAGCAGTTCTTC. This codes for CASSLTGGLFNEQFF.

The genes are TRBV5-1 and TRBJ1-2; D possibly corresponds to TRBD1 (5 bases). Between the trimmed V and J ends, which lost 1 base and 6 bases, there was a span of 13 bases. Germline V gives CDR1 SGHRS, CDR2 YFSETQ. The CDR3 sequence is 14 residues long. The CDR3, as DNA: TGCGCCAGCAGCTTGCAGGGTTTAACGGATGGCTACACCTTC. This gives the protein CASSLQGLTDGYTF.

The chain carries TRBV5-5 and TRBJ1-2; D remains unclear. Trimming removed 4 bases at V and 4 bases at J, with 17 bases between. CDR3 length equals 15 residues. The V gene's germline CDR1 is SGHKS and CDR2 YYEKEE (reference sequence). This CDR3 is CASSGTGGASYGYTF. DNA for the CDR3: TGTGCCAGCAGCGGAACCGGTGGAGCCTCCTATGGCTACACCTTC.

This chain links TRBV14 with TRBJ2-2; a possible D gene is TRBD1 (6 bases). The germline V and J ends were trimmed by 7 bases and 7 bases, with 16 bases remaining between them. Germline V CDR1 and CDR2: SGHDN, FVKESK. This CDR3 comprises 14 residues. The chain's CDR3 is CASKTTGFDGELFF. The CDR3 DNA reads TGTGCCAGCAAGACAACAGGGTTTGACGGGGAGCTGTTTTTT.

The chain uses TRBV7-9 and TRBJ2-1, with 11 bases aligning to TRBD2. The CDR3 is 15 amino acids. Trimming removed 4 bases from V and 6 bases from J; junction bases left unmatched: 5. Germline lookup yields CDR1 SEHNR and CDR2 FQNEAQ (reference sequence). In DNA, the CDR3 is TGTGCCAGCAGCTATCTAGCGGGGGGTCCCAATGAGCAGTTCTTC. Translating it yields CASSYLAGGPNEQFF.

The chain is built from TRBV6-5 and TRBJ2-7; 7 nucleotides match TRBD1. The CDR3 covers 14 residues. The ends lost 6 bases at V and 2 bases at J; junction bases unmatched: 7. Germline lookup yields CDR1 MNHEY and CDR2 SVGAGI. CDR3 coding DNA: TGTGCCAGCAGCCCCCGGACAGGTCCCTACGAGCAGTACTTC. The encoded protein is CASSPRTGPYEQYF.

This clone was observed a few times. This sequence joins TRBV6-1 and TRBJ1-1; possible D gene TRBD1, 5 bases. The V gene lost 1 base and the J gene lost 3 bases, with 9 bases spanning the gap. Germline V gives CDR1 MNHNS, CDR2 SASEGT. This CDR3 spans 14 amino acids. This CDR3 reads CASSEVRGDTEAFF. Written as DNA, the CDR3 is TGTGCCAGCAGTGAAGTCCGGGGGGACACTGAAGCTTTCTTT.

V is TRBV18 and J is TRBJ2-5; 11 bases align to TRBD2. The CDR3 length is 15 residues. V dropped 3 bases and J dropped 6; count of bases not matched to a gene: 6. In germline, CDR1 is KGHSH, CDR2 LQKENI. The DNA of the CDR3 is TGTGCCAGCTCACCGAGGGGACTAGCGGAACAGACCCAGTACTTC. As protein: CASSPRGLAEQTQYF.

V gene TRBV7-9 combines with J gene TRBJ1-5; D not certain. Germline V gene data show CDR1 as SEHNR and CDR2 as FQNEAQ (reference sequence). The CDR3 spans 14 residues. Trimming removed 2 bases from V and 4 bases from J, with 9 bases in between. This chain's CDR3 is CASSLMSVNQPQHF. CDR3 bases: TGTGCCAGCAGCTTAATGTCCGTAAATCAGCCCCAGCATTTT.

The sample holds one count of this clone. J is TRBJ1-2 and V is TRBV29-1; TRBD1 is a possible D gene (5 bases). V was pared by 5 bases and J by 4 bases, with 20 bases between. The CDR3 sequence is 15 residues long. CDR1 and CDR2 (germline): SQVTM, ANQGSEA. In nucleotides, the CDR3 is TGCAGCGTTAGCCGCGGGGCCGGGGCTGTCTATGGCTACACCTTC. Its translation is CSVSRGAGAVYGYTF.

The chain recombines TRBV19 with TRBJ2-1; 9 nucleotides line up with TRBD2. With 1 base clipped from V and 6 bases from J, the junction kept 4 bases outside the gene matches. The CDR3 totals 15 residues. Germline assignment: CDR1 LNHDA and CDR2 SQIVND (reference sequence). The CDR3 spells CASSIGGGGANEQFF. CDR3 bases: TGTGCCAGTAGTATAGGGGGCGGGGGGGCCAATGAGCAGTTCTTC.

This rearrangement joins TRBV28 to TRBJ1-2; D is perhaps TRBD1 (5 bases). CDR1 is MDHEN, CDR2 SYDVKM, per germline. The V and J ends lost 2 bases and 2 bases respectively, with 9 bases between them. The CDR3 sequence is 14 residues long. The CDR3 DNA sequence: TGTGCCAGCAGTTTAGTGGCAGGGAACTATGGCTACACCTTC. It encodes CASSLVAGNYGYTF.

The rearrangement joins TRBV5-1 to TRBJ2-1; the D gene is possibly TRBD1 (6 bases). The CDR3 length is 14 residues. Germline assignment: CDR1 SGHRS and CDR2 YFSETQ. Trimming took 1 base from V and 7 from J, leaving 12 bases between them. The CDR3: CASSLREGGNEQFF. The CDR3 DNA reads as TGCGCCAGCAGCTTGCGGGAAGGGGGAAATGAGCAGTTCTTC. The full variable domain, completed using reference TRBV5-1 and TRBJ2-1, is KAGVTQTPRYLIKTRGQQVTLSCSPISGHRSVSWYQQTPGQGLQFLFEYFSETQRNKGNFPGRFSGRQFSNSRSEMNVSTLELGDSALYLCASSLREGGNEQFFGPGTRLTVL.